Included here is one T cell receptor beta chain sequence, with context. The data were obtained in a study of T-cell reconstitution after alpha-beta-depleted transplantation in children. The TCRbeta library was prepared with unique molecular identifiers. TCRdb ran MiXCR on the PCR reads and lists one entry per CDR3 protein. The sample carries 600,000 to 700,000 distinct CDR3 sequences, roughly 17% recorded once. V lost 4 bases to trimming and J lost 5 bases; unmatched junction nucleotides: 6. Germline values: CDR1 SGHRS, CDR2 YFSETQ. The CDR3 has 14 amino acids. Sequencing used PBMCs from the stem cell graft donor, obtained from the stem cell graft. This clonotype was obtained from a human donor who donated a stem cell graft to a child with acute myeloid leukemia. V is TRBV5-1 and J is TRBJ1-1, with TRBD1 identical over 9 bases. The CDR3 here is CASSGEQGATEAFF. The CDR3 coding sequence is TGCGCCAGCAGCGGGGAACAGGGGGCTACTGAAGCTTTCTTT.